A single sample is the source of the 2 T cell receptor beta chains below, sequenced in a study of vaccination effects on CD4 cells after COVID-19. Profiling relied on immunoSEQ multiplex PCR, and the TCRdb table lists in-frame clones only, not all of them. This repertoire shows tens of thousands of clones, 75% to 85% found once; its top ten account for 1.2%. After expansion with viral peptide pools in the ViraFEST assay, antigen-specific CD4+ T cells were sequenced. CD4+ T cells were isolated after around 10 days of culture. Of the BNT162b2 and mRNA-1273 vaccines, participants received two doses of one or the other. The antigens for these receptors are not known. The sample was CD4+ T cells from PBMCs cultured with HCoV-229E spike peptides, taken after COVID-19 vaccination. The receptors here all came from a human donor who received a COVID-19 vaccine.

The chain joins TRBV10-2 to TRBJ2-1, with 9 bases lining up with TRBD2. V shed 7 bases, J shed 6 bases, and the junction held 10 bases outside the gene matches. From germline, CDR1 is WSHSY and CDR2 SAAADI. This CDR3 has 15 residues. In DNA, the CDR3 is TGCGCCAGCACCGAGGCGACTAGCGGATTCAATGAGCAGTTCTTC. Its translation: CASTEATSGFNEQFF.

V is TRBV3-1 (or the pseudogene TRBV3-2) and J is TRBJ2-3, with D tentatively TRBD1 (6 bases). Deletions cut 4 bases from V and 10 bases from J, with 18 bases between. Germline-derived CDR1 and CDR2 are LGHDT and YNNKEL (reference sequence). This CDR3 spans 14 amino acids. The CDR3 sequence: CASSPTLTEGAQYF. The CDR3 nucleotides read TGTGCCAGCAGCCCGACCCTGACTGAGGGGGCGCAGTATTTT.